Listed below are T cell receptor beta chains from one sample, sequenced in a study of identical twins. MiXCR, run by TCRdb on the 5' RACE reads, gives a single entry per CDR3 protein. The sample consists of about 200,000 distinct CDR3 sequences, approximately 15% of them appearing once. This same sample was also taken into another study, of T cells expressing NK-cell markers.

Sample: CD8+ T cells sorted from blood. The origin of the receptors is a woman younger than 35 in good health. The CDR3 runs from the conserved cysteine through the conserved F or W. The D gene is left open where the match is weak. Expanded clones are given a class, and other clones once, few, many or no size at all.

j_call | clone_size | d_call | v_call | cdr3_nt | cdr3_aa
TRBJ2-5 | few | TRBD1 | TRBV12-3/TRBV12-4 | TGTGCCAGCAGCCCGGGACAGGGGCGGGAGACCCAGTACTTC | CASSPGQGRETQYF
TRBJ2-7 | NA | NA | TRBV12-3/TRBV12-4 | TGTGCCAGCAGTTTAGAAGCCCCGTGGGACGAGCAGTACTTC | CASSLEAPWDEQYF
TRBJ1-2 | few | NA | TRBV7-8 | TGTGCCAGCAGCTTACCCGGAGCTAACTATGGCTACACCTTC | CASSLPGANYGYTF
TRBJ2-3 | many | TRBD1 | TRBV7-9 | TGTGCCAGCAGCTCTTTCCGGGACAGCAACACAGATACGCAGTATTTT | CASSSFRDSNTDTQYF
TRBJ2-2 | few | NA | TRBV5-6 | TGTGCCAGCAGCTTGTTCGTCGGGGAGCTGTTTTTT | CASSLFVGELFF
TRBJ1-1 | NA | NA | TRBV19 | TGTGCCAGTAGTTTGGGATTCGCTGAAGCTTTCTTT | CASSLGFAEAFF
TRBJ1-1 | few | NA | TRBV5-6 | TGTGCCAGCAGCTTGGCAGGGACCACTGAAGCTTTCTTT | CASSLAGTTEAFF
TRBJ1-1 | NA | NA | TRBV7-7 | TGTGCCAGCAGCAATAATTTGAACACTGAAGCTTTCTTT | CASSNNLNTEAFF
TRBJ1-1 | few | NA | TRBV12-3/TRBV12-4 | TGTGCCAGCAGTTTCGGGCAGCTAGACACTGAAGCTTTCTTT | CASSFGQLDTEAFF
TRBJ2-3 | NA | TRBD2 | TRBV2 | TGTGCCAGCAGTGAAGCGCCGGGGGGGCACACAGATACGCAGTATTTT | CASSEAPGGHTDTQYF
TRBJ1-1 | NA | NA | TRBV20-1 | TGCAGTGCCGTCCAGGGAGAAGCTTTCTTT | CSAVQGEAFF
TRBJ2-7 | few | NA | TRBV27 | TGTGCCAGCAGCCAGATCCTCCACCACGAGCAGTACTTC | CASSQILHHEQYF
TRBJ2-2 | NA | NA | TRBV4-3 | TGCGCCAGCAGCCAAGAAAGCCACAGGGTAAACACCGGGGAGCTGTTTTTT | CASSQESHRVNTGELFF
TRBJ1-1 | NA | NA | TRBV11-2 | TGTGCCAGCAGCCCTATGAAGGGCCGTGGAACCGACACTGAAGCTTTCTTT | CASSPMKGRGTDTEAFF
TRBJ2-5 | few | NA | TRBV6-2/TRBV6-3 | TGTGCCAGCAGTTACCCGACTCAGCCCCACGAGACCCAGTACTTC | CASSYPTQPHETQYF
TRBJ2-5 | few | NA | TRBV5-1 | TGCGCCAGCAGCGCTATTCAGGGATATGAGACCCAGTACTTC | CASSAIQGYETQYF
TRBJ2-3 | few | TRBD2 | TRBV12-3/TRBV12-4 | TGTGCCACTTCTGTGGTGGAGGGAGGGCCGGGAGATACGCAGTATTTT | CATSVVEGGPGDTQYF
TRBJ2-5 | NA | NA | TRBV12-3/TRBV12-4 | TGTGCCAGCAGTTTACAGGGGGGAGAGACCCAGTACTTC | CASSLQGGETQYF
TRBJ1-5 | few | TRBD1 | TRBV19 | TGTGCCAGTAAAGATTGGGGACAGGGCGGTCAGCCCCAGCATTTT | CASKDWGQGGQPQHF
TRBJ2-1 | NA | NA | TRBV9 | TGTGCCAGCAGCGCCTTAGGGGGGAACAATGAGCAGTTCTTC | CASSALGGNNEQFF
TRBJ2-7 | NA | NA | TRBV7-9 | TGTGCCAGCAGCAAAGCGTCAGGGCGGTACGAGCAGTACTTC | CASSKASGRYEQYF
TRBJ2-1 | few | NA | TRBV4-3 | TGCGCCAGCAGCCAATCTTTACAGGGAGGCTCCTACAATGAGCAGTTCTTC | CASSQSLQGGSYNEQFF
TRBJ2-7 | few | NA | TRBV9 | TGTGCCAGCAGCGTAGAGGGGGGGAAATCCTACGAGCAGTACTTC | CASSVEGGKSYEQYF
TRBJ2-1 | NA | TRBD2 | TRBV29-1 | TGCAGCGTGCTAAGCGGGAGTGGGTACAATGAGCAGTTCTTC | CSVLSGSGYNEQFF
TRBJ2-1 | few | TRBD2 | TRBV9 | TGTGCCAGCAGCGTAGCAGGTAGCGGGGTCTACAATGAGCAGTTCTTC | CASSVAGSGVYNEQFF
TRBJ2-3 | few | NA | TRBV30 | TGTGCCCAAGATACGCAGTATTTT | CAQDTQYF
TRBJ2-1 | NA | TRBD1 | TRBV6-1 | TGTGCCAGCAGTGACTCCGGGACAGGGCCACTCTTC | CASSDSGTGPLF
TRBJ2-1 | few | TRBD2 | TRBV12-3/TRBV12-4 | TGTGCCAGCAGCCCAGGCGGGGGGGCTAACAATGAGCAGTTCTTC | CASSPGGGANNEQFF
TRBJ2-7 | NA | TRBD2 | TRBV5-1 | TGCGCCAGCAAGGCTAGCGGGTTCTACTACGAGCAGTACTTC | CASKASGFYYEQYF
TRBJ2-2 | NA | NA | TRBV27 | TGTGCCAGCAGTTTATCGACAGCGCTAACCGGGGAGCTGTTTTTT | CASSLSTALTGELFF
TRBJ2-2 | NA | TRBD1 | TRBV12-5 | TGTGCTAGTGGTTTAGGTCAGGGGGTCACCGGGGAGCTGTTTTTT | CASGLGQGVTGELFF
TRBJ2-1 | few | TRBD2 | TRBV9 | TGTGCCAGCAGCGAACGGAAAAGCGGGGGGTCGCGCAATGAGCAGTTCTTC | CASSERKSGGSRNEQFF
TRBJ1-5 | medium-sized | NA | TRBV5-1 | TGCGCCAGCAGCTTGTATGGGGGGGTGGATCAGCCCCAGCATTTT | CASSLYGGVDQPQHF
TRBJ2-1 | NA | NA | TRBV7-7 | TGTGCCAGCAGCCCGACGATGTCGGAACCCCCCATTGAGCAGTTCTTC | CASSPTMSEPPIEQFF
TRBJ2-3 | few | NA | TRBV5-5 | TGTGCCAGCAGCTTCCAAAGAGTGAGAGCAGATACGCAGTATTTT | CASSFQRVRADTQYF
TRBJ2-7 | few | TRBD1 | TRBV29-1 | TGCAGCGTTATGATCGGGACAGAGACCTACGAGCAGTACTTC | CSVMIGTETYEQYF